Below, 10 T cell receptor beta chains from the same sample are listed, as sequenced in a study of cytomegalovirus exposure and HLA in healthy donors. Primers included in the PCR were 60 Vbeta and 13 Jbeta primers. Produced via immunoSEQ multiplex PCR; TCRdb's table is partial and in-frame only. This table holds around 120,000 clones, less than 85% found once. Sequencing was done on a sample of PBMCs. These receptors originate from a male donor in good health and CMV-seronegative.

This clone showed up just once. The chain links TRBV4-1 to TRBJ1-5; 9 bases are a match to TRBD1. From germline, CDR1 is MGHRA and CDR2 YSYEKL. Unmatched junction bases numbered 7, after V lost 3 bases and J lost 4 bases. The CDR3 has 16 residues. CDR3 sequence (DNA): TGCGCCAGCAGCCACGCCGGGACAGGGTTGAATCAGCCCCAGCATTTT. This translates into CASSHAGTGLNQPQHF.

This clone was detected only a few times. The chain links TRBV9 to TRBJ2-2; perhaps TRBD1 as D (6 bases). The germline V and J ends were trimmed by 4 bases and 7 bases, with 14 bases remaining between them. The germline gives CDR1 SGDLS, CDR2 YYNGEE. This CDR3 has 14 residues. This CDR3 reads CASSSHRDIGELFF. CDR3 coding DNA: TGTGCCAGCAGCTCACACAGGGATATCGGGGAGCTGTTTTTT. The full variable domain, with the rest looked up from reference TRBV9 and TRBJ2-2, is DSGVTQTPKHLITATGQRVTLRCSPRSGDLSVYWYQQSLDQGLQFLIQYYNGEERAKGNILERFSAQQFPDLHSELNLSSLELGDSALYFCASSSHRDIGELFFGEGSRLTVL.

As regards this clone: Other DNA sequences within the sample encode an identical CDR3. V is TRBV18 and J is TRBJ1-1; a possible D gene is TRBD1 (5 bases). The V gene lost 1 base and the J gene lost 5 bases, with 8 bases spanning the gap. The CDR3 contains 13 residues. Germline V gene data show CDR1 as KGHSH and CDR2 as LQKENI. For the CDR3, the DNA is TGTGCCAGCTCACCACTCGGGGGGACTGAAGCTTTCTTT. It translates to CASSPLGGTEAFF.

This clone was found a few times. The chain joins TRBV19 to TRBJ2-7, with 7 nucleotides matching TRBD1. Germline CDR1 LNHDA, CDR2 SQIVND (reference sequence). The CDR3 is made up of 13 amino acids. V lost 6 bases to trimming and J lost 1 base; unmatched junction nucleotides: 3. CDR3 residues: CASRGTESYEQYF. The DNA of the CDR3 is TGTGCCAGTAGAGGGACAGAATCCTACGAGCAGTACTTC.

This rearrangement joins TRBV23-1 to TRBJ1-5; 10 bases map to TRBD1. TRBV23-1 is designated an ORF whose function remains uncertain. V trimming: 4 bases; J trimming: 5 bases; junction bases outside the gene matches: 11. The CDR3 is 17 amino acids. CDR3 nucleotides: TGCGCCAGCAGTCTTGGATTCGGGGGACAGGGGTATCAGCCCCAGCATTTT. Translating gives CASSLGFGGQGYQPQHF.

The chain carries TRBV6-1 and TRBJ1-6; tentative D call: TRBD1 (5 bases). Trimming pared 4 bases from V and 7 bases from J, leaving 20 bases between. The CDR3 sequence is 17 residues long. CDR1 is MNHNS, CDR2 SASEGT, per germline. CDR3 sequence (DNA): TGTGCCAGCAGTGTCGCCCTTAGGGACTGGGTGAATTCACCCCTCCACTTT. It encodes CASSVALRDWVNSPLHF.

The J gene is TRBJ1-1, the V gene TRBV5-8; 7 bases are a match to TRBD1. V gave up 2 bases and J gave up 5 bases; unmatched junction bases: 9. The germline gives CDR1 SGHTS, CDR2 YDEGEE. This CDR3 contains 15 residues. The CDR3 spells CASSFYQGVWTEAFF. CDR3 coding DNA: TGTGCCAGCAGCTTTTACCAGGGGGTTTGGACTGAAGCTTTCTTT.

The chain recombines TRBV19 with TRBJ1-5; tentatively, D is TRBD1 (5 bases). Germline V gene sequence: CDR1 LNHDA, CDR2 SQIVND (reference sequence). The CDR3 runs to 13 residues. V lost 10 bases and J 5 bases, leaving 15 bases between the germline ends. This chain's CDR3 is CATNNGGDQPQHF. For the CDR3, the DNA is TGTGCCACAAATAACGGGGGGGATCAGCCCCAGCATTTT.

To note about this clone: The CDR3 does not close with the conserved phenylalanine or tryptophan, likely indicating a read error. Because the CDR3's place on the DNA is in doubt, the DNA is left out and the CDR3 is given as listed by TCRdb. The J gene is TRBJ2-6, the V gene TRBV19; no DNA check was done on the table's D call, TRBD1. The CDR3 length is 9 residues, termini included. Per germline, CDR1 LNHDA and CDR2 SQIVND (reference sequence). CDR3 sequence reads: CASNPEQAL.

Here the CDR3 reads CAWRLQGAQGYTF. CDR3 coding DNA: TGTGCCTGGAGACTACAGGGGGCGCAGGGCTACACCTTC. The V call is TRBV30, the J call TRBJ1-2; 9 bases agree with TRBD1. The CDR3 runs 13 residues. CDR1 and CDR2 (germline): GTSNPN, SVGIG (reference sequence). V was pared by 3 bases and J by 8 bases, with 7 bases of the junction left unmatched.